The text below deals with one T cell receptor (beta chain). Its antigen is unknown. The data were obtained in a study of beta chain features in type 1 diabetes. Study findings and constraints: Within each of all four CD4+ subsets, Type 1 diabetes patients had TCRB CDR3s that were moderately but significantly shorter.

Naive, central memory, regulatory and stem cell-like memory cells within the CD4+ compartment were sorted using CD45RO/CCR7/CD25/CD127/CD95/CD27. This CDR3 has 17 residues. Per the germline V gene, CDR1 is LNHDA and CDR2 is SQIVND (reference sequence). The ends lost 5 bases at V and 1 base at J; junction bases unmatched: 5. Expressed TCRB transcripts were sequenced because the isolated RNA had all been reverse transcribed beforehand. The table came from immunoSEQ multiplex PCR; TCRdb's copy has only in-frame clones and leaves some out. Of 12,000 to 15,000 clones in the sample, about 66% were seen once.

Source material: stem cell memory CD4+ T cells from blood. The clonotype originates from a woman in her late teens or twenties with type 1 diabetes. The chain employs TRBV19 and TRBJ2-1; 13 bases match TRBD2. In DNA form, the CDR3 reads TGTGCCAGTAGTGAAAGACTAGCGGGGGGATCCTACAATGAGCAGTTCTTC. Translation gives CASSERLAGGSYNEQFF. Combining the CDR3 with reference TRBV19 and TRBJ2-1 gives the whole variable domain DGGITQSPKYLFRKEGQNVTLSCEQNLNHDAMYWYRQDPGQGLRLIYYSQIVNDFQKGDIAEGYSVSREKKESFPLTVTSAQKNPTAFYLCASSERLAGGSYNEQFFGPGTRLTVL.